This T cell receptor beta chain emerged from a study of blood T cell repertoires in COVID-19. Study details: Nucleic acid was either cDNA or gDNA, and it came from T cells, B-cell-depleted T cells, or PBMCs.

Original methodology: Amplification with reference gene primers provided the estimates of nucleated cell counts. The table came from immunoSEQ multiplex PCR; TCRdb's copy has only in-frame clones and leaves some out. That table is the source of V, J and clone size, and D and trimming were worked out from the DNA. The data contain more than 85,000 clones, roughly 80% of them seen just once; the ten biggest clones take up 4% to 5.5%. The germline V gene has CDR1 LNHNV and CDR2 YYDKDF (reference sequence). V was pared by 0 bases and J by 8 bases, with 13 bases between. CDR3 length equals 15 residues. The chain carries TRBV15 and TRBJ1-4, with D perhaps matching TRBD1 (5 bases). The clonotype originates from a human donor in a cohort sampled during active or convalescent COVID-19. Sequenced material: peripheral blood. As DNA, the CDR3 is TGTGCCACCAGCAGAGATGGCCAGGGAAGAGAAAAACTGTTTTTT. Translating gives CATSRDGQGREKLFF.